The 19 T cell receptor beta chains presented below share a single source sample, sequenced in a study of memory CD4+ T cells and cytomegalovirus serostatus (dated by TCRdb to the late 2010s). A FACSAria II was used to sort memory CD4+ T cells, defined as single viable CD3+CD4+CD8-CD45RO+ cells. Library preparation employed the immunoSEQ multiplex PCR assay. TCRdb re-hosts the immuneACCESS table, in-frame sequences only. Its copies lack some clones; in the studies checked, an unresolved V gene accounts for under half of them, and the cause for the rest is not known. The sample has over 50,000 clones on record, around 78% of them singletons. The ten largest account for 1.6% of the sample. The specimen sequenced was memory CD4+ T cells from blood. Receptors originate from an adult in good health and CMV-seronegative.

The V gene is TRBV5-8, the J gene TRBJ1-1; D perhaps matches TRBD1 (6 bases). This CDR3 is built from 15 residues. The V end was cut by 2 bases, the J end by 5 bases, with 16 bases between. Germline CDR1 SGHTS, CDR2 YDEGEE. Here the CDR3 DNA reads TGTGCCAGCAGCTTCCAACTGGTAGGGGGAACTGAAGCTTTCTTT. Its translation: CASSFQLVGGTEAFF.

The V gene is TRBV5-6, the J gene TRBJ2-5; a possible D gene is TRBD1 (6 bases). This CDR3 spans 13 amino acids. Germline V gene sequence: CDR1 SGHDT, CDR2 YYEEEE. V shed 0 bases and J shed 6 bases, with 9 bases lying between them. The CDR3 reads CASSLEGVKTQYF. CDR3 nucleotides: TGTGCCAGCAGCTTGGAGGGGGTGAAGACCCAGTACTTC.

The rearrangement links TRBV6-6 to TRBJ2-1; no definite D call. V shed 8 bases and J shed 4 bases, with 18 bases lying between them. Germline CDR1 reads MNHNY; CDR2 reads SVGAGI (reference sequence). This CDR3 contains 15 residues. CDR3 bases: TGTGCCAGCGAAGCCGGCTCCTTGGCATACAATGAGCAGTTCTTC. Amino acids: CASEAGSLAYNEQFF.

In its sample, this clone was seen once. The chain joins TRBV7-2 to TRBJ2-3; D is unresolved. In germline, CDR1 is SGHTA, CDR2 FQGNSA. V was cut by 1 base and J by 6 bases, with 5 bases left in between. The CDR3 length is 12 residues. The CDR3 protein is CASSLDRDTQYF. The DNA of the CDR3 is TGTGCCAGCAGCTTAGATCGGGATACGCAGTATTTT.

This clone was observed a handful of times. The rearrangement uses TRBV7-2 and TRBJ2-7; 7 bases align to TRBD2. The CDR3 is made up of 15 amino acids. Germline values: CDR1 SGHTA, CDR2 FQGNSA. V lost 5 bases to trimming and J lost 0 bases; unmatched junction nucleotides: 7. CDR3 DNA sequence: TGTGCCAGCAGCCCTAGCGGACCCTTCTCCTACGAGCAGTACTTC. This codes for CASSPSGPFSYEQYF.

This chain joins TRBV4-3 and TRBJ1-2; TRBD1 might be the D (5 bases). The V gene's germline CDR1 is LGHNA and CDR2 YSLEER. CDR3 length equals 16 residues. V lost 1 base and J lost 4, with 16 bases in between. DNA for the CDR3: TGCGCCAGCAGCCAAGGAGTAGGGGACGGTTCCTATGGCTACACCTTC. Its translation is CASSQGVGDGSYGYTF.

V and J are TRBV18 and TRBJ2-7, with D possibly called TRBD1 or TRBD2 (5 bases each). CDR3 length: 15 amino acids. Trimming cost V 6 bases and J 5 bases, with 20 bases left between them. CDR1 and CDR2 from the germline V gene are KGHSH and LQKENI. CDR3 bases: TGTGCCAGCTCGACAGTGCGAGGGTATTTAAACGAGCAGTACTTC. Its protein is CASSTVRGYLNEQYF.

This chain links TRBV7-2 with TRBJ2-7; no clear D gene. CDR3 length equals 13 residues. Trimming took 4 bases from V and 0 from J, leaving 7 bases between them. The germline V gene encodes CDR1 SGHTA and CDR2 FQGNSA. CDR3 amino acids: CASSWARSYEQYF. The DNA for the CDR3 is TGTGCCAGCAGCTGGGCTCGCTCCTACGAGCAGTACTTC.

There are a few counts of this clone. The rearrangement joins TRBV29-1 to TRBJ1-1; D unresolved. The CDR3 runs to 13 residues. The V end lost 4 bases, the J end lost 4 bases, and 13 bases lay between the germline ends. Germline V gives CDR1 SQVTM, CDR2 ANQGSEA. The CDR3 reads CSVAGFRRTEAFF. For the CDR3, the DNA is TGCAGCGTTGCCGGGTTCCGGCGCACTGAAGCTTTCTTT.

The chain is built from TRBV28 and TRBJ1-5, with TRBD1 identical over 8 bases. Germline CDR1 reads MDHEN; CDR2 reads SYDVKM. Trimming removed 5 bases from V and 3 bases from J; junction bases left unmatched: 9. The CDR3 spans 16 residues. The CDR3 sequence is CASSTTRTGNNQPQHF. CDR3 DNA sequence: TGTGCCAGCAGTACCACGAGGACAGGGAACAATCAGCCCCAGCATTTT.

V is TRBV10-1 and J is TRBJ2-3; no definite D call. Germline lookup yields CDR1 WNHNN and CDR2 SYGVQD (reference sequence). V lost 2 bases and J lost 4, with 7 bases in between. This CDR3 has 13 residues. The CDR3 reads CASSEGSPDTQYF. CDR3 coding DNA: TGCGCCAGCAGTGAGGGCTCGCCAGATACGCAGTATTTT.

This clone was detected once. The V and J genes are TRBV7-2 and TRBJ2-1; D is uncertain. V lost 3 bases, J lost 0 bases, and 3 bases lay in between. Germline loops: CDR1 SGHTA, CDR2 FQGNSA. This CDR3 contains 13 residues. In DNA form, the CDR3 reads TGTGCCAGCAGCTTGAACTCCTACAATGAGCAGTTCTTC. This sequence encodes CASSLNSYNEQFF.

V and J are TRBV28 and TRBJ1-1; tentative D call: TRBD1 (5 bases). Trimming shortened V by 7 bases and J by 9 bases, and 24 bases separated the two germline ends. CDR1 is MDHEN and CDR2 is SYDVKM in the germline V gene. This CDR3 comprises 15 residues. The CDR3 loop reads CASIPDGRGHFQAFF. CDR3 in DNA: TGTGCCAGCATACCGGACGGCCGGGGCCATTTTCAAGCTTTCTTT.

CDR3 in DNA: TGTGCCAGCAGCTTGTCTGGAGGGAACACTGAAGCTTTCTTT. This translates into CASSLSGGNTEAFF. The rearrangement uses TRBV5-4 and TRBJ1-1, with unresolved D. The CDR3 totals 14 residues. Germline CDR1 SGHNT, CDR2 YYREEE (reference sequence). Trimming left V 1 base short and J 1 base short, with 8 bases between.

CDR3 in DNA: TGTGCCACCCAAATGGGACAGGGATATCAGCCCCAGCATTTT. It encodes CATQMGQGYQPQHF. The rearrangement uses TRBV6-6 and TRBJ1-5; 9 nucleotides agree with TRBD1. Germline V lookup: CDR1 MNHNY, CDR2 SVGAGI (reference sequence). V shed 10 bases, J shed 5 bases, and the junction held 9 bases outside the gene matches. There are 14 residues in the CDR3.

V gene TRBV6-1 combines with J gene TRBJ1-5, with D maybe TRBD1 (6 bases). CDR3 length equals 14 residues. Trimming cost V 7 bases and J 2 bases, with 12 bases left between them. Germline V gene data show CDR1 as MNHNS and CDR2 as SASEGT. CDR3 sequence: CASNGQWGNQPQHF. The CDR3 DNA is TGTGCCAGCAATGGACAGTGGGGCAATCAGCCCCAGCATTTT.

This sequence joins TRBV28 and TRBJ1-5; D call uncertain. CDR1 MDHEN and CDR2 SYDVKM come from the germline V gene. This CDR3 comprises 18 residues. V was clipped by 5 bases and J by 0 bases, with 20 bases between them. CDR3 in amino acids: CASSGYSQPFYSNQPQHF. In DNA, the CDR3 is TGTGCCAGCAGTGGGTACTCCCAACCTTTTTATAGCAATCAGCCCCAGCATTTT.

The chain couples TRBV5-1 to TRBJ2-5; 8 bases are a match to TRBD1. From germline, CDR1 is SGHRS and CDR2 YFSETQ. V lost 4 bases to trimming and J lost 3 bases; unmatched junction nucleotides: 5. The CDR3 length is 14 residues. CDR3 sequence reads: CASSLDRVEETQYF. The DNA of the CDR3 is TGCGCCAGCAGCCTGGACAGGGTTGAAGAGACCCAGTACTTC.

The chain couples TRBV27 to TRBJ2-7; TRBD2 matches at 11 bases. CDR3 size: 15 residues. J lost 2 bases, V lost 7 bases, and 7 bases had no gene match. The germline gives CDR1 MNHEY, CDR2 SMNVEV (reference sequence). Here the CDR3 DNA reads TGTGCCAGCAAAAGGCTAGCGGGGGGCCCCTACGAGCAGTACTTC. This codes for CASKRLAGGPYEQYF.